Included here is one T cell receptor beta chain sequence, with context. The CDR3 contains 14 residues. CDR1 is LNHDA, CDR2 SQIVND, per germline (reference sequence). V shed 5 bases, J shed 3 bases, and the junction held 7 bases outside the gene matches. The record originates from a study of cytomegalovirus exposure and HLA in healthy donors. The PCR contained 60 Vbeta and 13 Jbeta primers. TCRdb keeps only in-frame clones here, not all; method: immunoSEQ multiplex PCR. The table lists some 98,000 clones, 76% of them singletons. The V call is TRBV19, the J call TRBJ2-7; 7 positions match TRBD1. The sample comprised PBMCs. The receptor was derived from a man in his forties in good health and CMV-seronegative. The CDR3 bases are TGTGCCAGTAGTGTCGACAGGGAAGTCTACGAGCAGTACTTC. Protein sequence: CASSVDREVYEQYF.